The 32 T cell receptor beta chains given below trace back to one sample, sequenced in a study of shared clonotypes between healthy human individuals. TCRdb keeps only in-frame clones here, not all; method: immunoSEQ multiplex PCR. Among roughly 2.6 million clones, more than 90% were seen once, and the ten largest hold over 0.12%. Sequencing was carried out using naive CD4+ T cells sorted from blood. Subset described: CD45RA+ positively selected. These receptor sequences come from a man younger than 35 in good health.

The CDR3 region is CASRRTGSEKLFF. DNA of the CDR3: TGCGCCAGCAGGAGGACAGGGTCTGAAAAACTGTTTTTT. V and J are TRBV4-1 and TRBJ1-4; 8 positions agree with TRBD1. This CDR3 region has 13 residues. Germline CDR1 reads MGHRA; CDR2 reads YSYEKL. Germline trimming cut 6 bases from V and 7 bases from J; bases unmatched to any gene: 4.

The rearrangement uses TRBV5-1 and TRBJ2-3; D ambiguous. The length of the CDR3 is 14 residues. Germline loops: CDR1 SGHRS, CDR2 YFSETQ. V lost 0 bases and J lost 4, with 9 bases in between. The CDR3, as DNA: TGCGCCAGCAGCTTGGTGGCTCCACCAGATACGCAGTATTTT. It translates to CASSLVAPPDTQYF.

This clone has more than one count but fewer than ten. Other DNA variants within this sample encode the same CDR3. The chain employs TRBV30 and TRBJ1-1; D is undetermined. Germline values: CDR1 GTSNPN, CDR2 SVGIG (reference sequence). The CDR3 loop spans 12 amino acids. Trimming took 0 bases from V and 5 from J, leaving 7 bases between them. CDR3 bases: TGTGCCTGGAGTGTACTAGGGACTGAAGCTTTCTTT. It translates to CAWSVLGTEAFF.

This clone was found once. The rearrangement joins TRBV13 to TRBJ1-4, with D tentatively TRBD1 (5 bases). The V end was cut by 4 bases, the J end by 8 bases, with 17 bases between. The germline V gene has CDR1 PRHDT and CDR2 FYEKMQ (reference sequence). The CDR3 runs 15 residues. For the CDR3, the DNA is TGTGCCAGCAGCTCGGGGGGAAGTCTTGGAGAAAAACTGTTTTTT. It codes for CASSSGGSLGEKLFF. The complete variable domain, with remaining parts taken from reference TRBV13 and TRBJ1-4, reads AAGVIQSPRHLIKEKRETATLKCYPIPRHDTVYWYQQGPGQDPQFLISFYEKMQSDKGSIPDRFSAQQFSDYHSELNMSSLELGDSALYFCASSSGGSLGEKLFFGSGTQLSVL.

The rearrangement links TRBV6-1 to TRBJ2-7; D is ambiguous. V was shortened by 4 bases and J by 2 bases, with 6 bases between the two germline ends. From germline, CDR1 is MNHNS and CDR2 SASEGT. CDR3 length equals 12 residues. The CDR3 loop is CASSGATYEQYF. The CDR3 coding sequence is TGTGCCAGCAGTGGGGCGACCTACGAGCAGTACTTC.

The chain joins TRBV28 to TRBJ1-4, with 8 nucleotides matching TRBD1. The CDR3 spans 14 residues. With 6 bases clipped from V and 6 bases from J, the junction kept 6 bases outside the gene matches. The germline gives CDR1 MDHEN, CDR2 SYDVKM. The CDR3 DNA reads as TGTGCCAGCAGCCCAGGGGGCTCTGATGAAAAACTGTTTTTT. It translates to CASSPGGSDEKLFF. The whole variable domain, remainder taken from reference TRBV28 and TRBJ1-4, is DVKVTQSSRYLVKRTGEKVFLECVQDMDHENMFWYRQDPGLGLRLIYFSYDVKMKEKGDIPEGYSVSREKKERFSLILESASTNQTSMYLCASSPGGSDEKLFFGSGTQLSVL.

This rearrangement joins TRBV6-5 to TRBJ2-7, with D uncertain. V was cut by 3 bases and J by 7 bases, with 16 bases left in between. The germline gives CDR1 MNHEY, CDR2 SVGAGI. This CDR3 region has 14 residues. The CDR3, as DNA: TGTGCCAGCAGTTATACTCGATATGTTGGAGAGCAGTACTTC. It is translated as CASSYTRYVGEQYF.

The DNA for the CDR3 is TGTGCCAGCAGCTTGTCAGGGACGTCCGAGCAGTACTTC. It specifies CASSLSGTSEQYF. The V call is TRBV11-2, the J call TRBJ2-7; the D call may be TRBD1 or TRBD2 (5 bases each). V lost 3 bases and J lost 6, with 12 bases in between. Germline CDR1 SGHAT, CDR2 FQNNGV. There are 13 residues in the CDR3.

As regards this clone: This sample also contains other DNA sequences that code for the same CDR3. The chain joins TRBV28 to TRBJ1-2; a possible D gene is TRBD1 (5 bases). With 2 bases removed from V and 4 bases from J, the gap between germline ends came to 8 bases. This CDR3 has 13 amino acids. Germline lookup yields CDR1 MDHEN and CDR2 SYDVKM. CDR3 residues: CASSLGGTYGYTF. CDR3 DNA: TGTGCCAGCAGTTTAGGTGGGACCTATGGCTACACCTTC.

V and J are TRBV11-1 and TRBJ2-3; D ambiguous. The CDR3 is made up of 15 amino acids. Germline V gene lookup returns CDR1 SGHAT and CDR2 FQDESV (reference sequence). Trimming removed 5 bases from V and 0 bases from J, with 12 bases in between. Written as DNA, the CDR3 is TGTGCCAGCAGCACCCACGGCGCTAGCACAGATACGCAGTATTTT. It specifies CASSTHGASTDTQYF.

For this clone: Other DNA sequences within the sample encode an identical CDR3. This chain joins TRBV27 and TRBJ2-2; D might be TRBD2 (5 bases). The CDR3 is made up of 12 amino acids. Looked up from germline, CDR1 is MNHEY and CDR2 is SMNVEV (reference sequence). V lost 6 bases, J lost 3 bases, and 5 bases lay in between. The CDR3 bases are TGTGCCAGCAGGAGGGACACCGGGGAGCTGTTTTTT. Translating it yields CASRRDTGELFF.

In its sample, this clone was seen once. At the DNA level, this CDR3 is encoded by other sequences in the same sample as well. This chain connects TRBV7-9 to TRBJ1-1; D not certain. Trimming cost V 5 bases and J 5 bases, with 6 bases left between them. The germline V gene has CDR1 SEHNR and CDR2 FQNEAQ (reference sequence). This CDR3 region has 11 residues. The CDR3 is CASSLGTEAFF. The CDR3 bases are TGTGCCAGCAGCCTGGGTACTGAAGCTTTCTTT.

The V call is TRBV18, the J call TRBJ2-2; TRBD1 matches 10 bases. V lost 5 bases, J lost 2 bases, and 8 bases stayed unmatched. CDR1 is KGHSH, CDR2 LQKENI, per germline. The CDR3 has 17 amino acids. CDR3 loop: CASSSRDRGLNTGELFF. The DNA of the CDR3 is TGTGCCAGCTCATCCCGGGACAGGGGCCTTAACACCGGGGAGCTGTTTTTT.

The chain links TRBV30 to TRBJ1-6; D might be TRBD1 (5 bases). Trimming took off 2 bases at V and 5 bases at J, with 10 bases between the two ends. This CDR3 has 14 residues. Per germline, CDR1 GTSNPN and CDR2 SVGIG (reference sequence). This CDR3 reads CAWSPGVNNSPLHF. The CDR3 DNA is TGTGCCTGGAGTCCGGGGGTGAATAATTCACCCCTCCACTTT.

V usage is TRBV5-4 and J usage is TRBJ2-5; D remains unclear. The CDR3 is 15 amino acids. Per germline, CDR1 SGHNT and CDR2 YYREEE (reference sequence). V was cut by 1 base and J by 4 bases, with 14 bases left in between. The CDR3 protein is CASSLQVIASETQYF. In nucleotides, the CDR3 is TGTGCCAGCAGCTTGCAGGTGATAGCCTCAGAGACCCAGTACTTC.

The V and J genes are TRBV25-1 and TRBJ1-5; a possible D gene is TRBD1 (5 bases). Germline values: CDR1 MGHDK, CDR2 SYGVNS. V was trimmed by 6 bases and J by 6 bases, leaving 15 bases between them. The CDR3 runs to 14 residues. CDR3: CASSGQVVGQPQHF. CDR3 nucleotide sequence: TGTGCCAGCAGCGGACAAGTCGTCGGTCAGCCCCAGCATTTT.

The chain carries TRBV19 and TRBJ2-1, with 7 bases lining up with TRBD1. This CDR3 is 14 amino acids long. V trimming: 7 bases; J trimming: 7 bases; junction bases outside the gene matches: 10. Germline V gene sequence: CDR1 LNHDA, CDR2 SQIVND (reference sequence). CDR3 sequence reads: CASTRQGLGNEQFF. Here the CDR3 DNA reads TGTGCCAGTACCCGACAGGGCCTGGGGAATGAGCAGTTCTTC.

The rearrangement joins TRBV5-1 to TRBJ2-7; D may be TRBD1 or TRBD2 (5 bases each). The CDR3 has 14 amino acids. The V and J ends lost 4 bases and 7 bases respectively, with 18 bases between them. Germline V CDR1 and CDR2: SGHRS, YFSETQ. Written as DNA, the CDR3 is TGCGCCAGCAGCCCTAACCTTCGAGGGGAAGAGCAGTACTTC. Translated: CASSPNLRGEEQYF.

The count of this clone is one. The rearrangement links TRBV28 to TRBJ2-7; possibly TRBD1 for D (6 bases). V shed 6 bases and J shed 0 bases, with 12 bases lying between them. CDR1 and CDR2 (germline): MDHEN, SYDVKM. The CDR3 runs 14 residues. The chain's CDR3 is CASSPPTGSYEQYF. Here the CDR3 DNA reads TGTGCCAGCAGCCCGCCGACAGGCTCCTACGAGCAGTACTTC.

V usage is TRBV6-1 and J usage is TRBJ1-5, with unresolved D. Trimming took off 0 bases at V and 0 bases at J, with 15 bases between the two ends. From germline, CDR1 is MNHNS and CDR2 SASEGT. This CDR3 contains 18 residues. The CDR3 DNA reads TGTGCCAGCAGTGAAGCTTGGGGAGGGAGGAATAGCAATCAGCCCCAGCATTTT. Its protein is CASSEAWGGRNSNQPQHF.

The rearrangement uses TRBV7-2 and TRBJ1-2, with 12 bases fitting TRBD1. Trimming removed 0 bases from V and 4 bases from J; junction bases left unmatched: 3. CDR1 SGHTA and CDR2 FQGNSA come from the germline V gene. The CDR3 is made up of 16 amino acids. The CDR3 DNA reads TGTGCCAGCAGCTTAGCCGGGACAGGGGGCGGCTATGGCTACACCTTC. Protein: CASSLAGTGGGYGYTF.

V usage is TRBV6-1 and J usage is TRBJ2-7; 7 bases line up with TRBD1. J was trimmed by 3 bases and V by 7 bases; bases with no gene match: 6. This CDR3 spans 13 amino acids. In germline, CDR1 is MNHNS, CDR2 SASEGT. CDR3 DNA: TGTGCCAGCACCGACAGGGAATTCTACGAGCAGTACTTC. It yields the protein CASTDREFYEQYF.

As to this clone: In the same sample, other DNA sequences code for this CDR3. The genes are TRBV5-1 and TRBJ1-3; the match to TRBD1 covers 8 bases. The V gene's germline CDR1 is SGHRS and CDR2 YFSETQ. After removal of 0 bases from V and 4 bases from J, the junction contained 3 bases not matched to a gene. The CDR3 has 15 amino acids. The chain's CDR3 is CASSLAGTGGNTIYF. CDR3 in DNA: TGCGCCAGCAGCTTGGCCGGGACAGGAGGAAACACCATATATTTT.

V is TRBV6-1 and J is TRBJ1-2, with D uncertain. From germline, CDR1 is MNHNS and CDR2 SASEGT. V lost 7 bases and J lost 3, with 18 bases in between. This CDR3 region has 15 residues. The CDR3 protein is CASIKEWLVDYGYTF. The CDR3 coding sequence is TGTGCCAGCATTAAAGAATGGTTAGTGGACTATGGCTACACCTTC.

This clone was seen more than once but under ten times. This specimen includes other DNA sequences encoding the same CDR3. The J gene is TRBJ2-5, the V gene TRBV2, with D unresolved. Germline CDR1 is SNHLY and CDR2 is FYNNEI. With 5 bases removed from V and 2 bases from J, the gap between germline ends came to 3 bases. The CDR3 runs to 11 residues. This CDR3 reads CASSYQETQYF. The DNA of the CDR3 is TGTGCCAGCAGTTATCAAGAGACCCAGTACTTC.

V and J are TRBV10-3 and TRBJ2-7, with D possibly matching TRBD1 (6 bases). CDR1 is ENHRY, CDR2 SYGVKD, per germline. Trimming shortened V by 11 bases and J by 4 bases, and 30 bases separated the two germline ends. The CDR3 is 17 residues long. CDR3 sequence reads: CALPWGTSFSWGYEQYF. The CDR3 DNA follows: TGTGCCCTCCCCTGGGGGACAAGCTTCAGCTGGGGGTACGAGCAGTACTTC.

This chain joins TRBV13 and TRBJ2-2, with D hard to call. CDR1 is PRHDT and CDR2 is FYEKMQ in the germline V gene (reference sequence). Deletions cut 2 bases from V and 0 bases from J, with 7 bases between. This CDR3 comprises 15 residues. CDR3 loop: CASSLPGANTGELFF. In nucleotides, the CDR3 is TGTGCCAGCAGCTTACCTGGAGCGAACACCGGGGAGCTGTTTTTT.

V is TRBV18 and J is TRBJ2-7; D is undetermined. Germline values: CDR1 KGHSH, CDR2 LQKENI. The V end lost 1 base, the J end lost 6 bases, and 10 bases lay between the germline ends. This CDR3 is built from 13 residues. The CDR3 reads CASSPQKGFEQYF. CDR3 sequence (DNA): TGTGCCAGCTCACCACAAAAGGGATTCGAGCAGTACTTC.

About this clone: Other nucleotide sequences from this sample produce the same CDR3. The chain joins TRBV5-1 to TRBJ2-1; the match to TRBD2 covers 14 bases. This CDR3 spans 15 amino acids. V lost 3 bases, J lost 6 bases, and 2 bases stayed unmatched. The germline V gene has CDR1 SGHRS and CDR2 YFSETQ. The CDR3: CASSSGLAGVNEQFF. DNA for the CDR3: TGCGCCAGCAGCTCGGGACTAGCGGGAGTCAATGAGCAGTTCTTC.

A word on this clone: The sample has other DNA sequences that encode this CDR3 too. The chain joins TRBV28 to TRBJ1-5; TRBD1 aligns across 7 bases. The CDR3 is 13 residues long. V was pared by 6 bases and J by 2 bases, with 1 base of the junction left unmatched. From germline, CDR1 is MDHEN and CDR2 SYDVKM. CDR3 sequence: CASRTGGNQPQHF. DNA of the CDR3: TGTGCCAGCAGAACAGGGGGCAATCAGCCCCAGCATTTT.

The chain has TRBV11-3 and TRBJ2-5, with 9 bases matching TRBD2. The CDR3 consists of 17 residues. The germline V gene has CDR1 SGHNT and CDR2 YENEEA. V lost 4 bases to trimming and J lost 2 bases; unmatched junction nucleotides: 11. CDR3 loop: CASSSPAGGAGQETQYF. In nucleotides, the CDR3 is TGTGCCAGCAGCTCGCCAGCGGGGGGCGCCGGGCAAGAGACCCAGTACTTC.

As regards this clone: The identical CDR3 is also encoded by other nucleotide sequences in the sample. V is TRBV5-6 and J is TRBJ2-3; D perhaps matches TRBD2 (5 bases). This CDR3 has 15 residues. The V end lost 1 base, the J end lost 0 bases, and 9 bases lay between the germline ends. Per the germline V gene, CDR1 is SGHDT and CDR2 is YYEEEE. CDR3 DNA sequence: TGTGCCAGCAGCTTGCCGGGAACTAGCACAGATACGCAGTATTTT. It translates to CASSLPGTSTDTQYF.